Listed below are T cell receptor beta chains from one sample, sequenced in a study of T cell changes during pregnancy in multiple sclerosis. The assay was immunoSEQ multiplex PCR, and TCRdb's table has in-frame clones only and misses some. This sample yields around 80,000 clones, of which 90% to 95% are seen a single time; 1.4% belongs to the top ten. Sequencing used peripheral blood, obtained before pregnancy. The receptor set was obtained from a female donor with multiple sclerosis, enrolled in a pregnancy study. The CDR3 runs from the conserved cysteine through the conserved F or W. Fields, in order: V gene, clone size, CDR3 protein. Size values are once, few and many counts, or a class for expanded clones, and some rows have none.

V: TRBV7-6
size: .
CDR3: CASSGGQGVNTEAFF

V: TRBV6-6
size: .
CDR3: CASSLTGVNPTGELFF

V: TRBV13
size: once
CDR3: CASRLGQGGNTGELFF

V: TRBV9
size: .
CDR3: CASSVDRTGGYTF

V: TRBV19
size: .
CDR3: CASRTGINYGYTF

V: TRBV9
size: .
CDR3: CASSPQDTYEQYF

V: TRBV7-8
size: .
CDR3: CASSQAGGRWGNTIYF

V: TRBV27
size: .
CDR3: CASSLPSLEQFF

V: TRBV5-4
size: .
CDR3: CASSLKRDNNYGYTF

V: TRBV27
size: .
CDR3: CASRMTGAGEQYF

V: TRBV5-1
size: .
CDR3: CASSLTENSPLHF

V: TRBV2
size: .
CDR3: CASINRGGGTEAFF

V: TRBV5-4
size: .
CDR3: CASSLGQGEGKLFF

V: TRBV10-3
size: .
CDR3: CAIRTGTGINTEAFF

V: TRBV13
size: .
CDR3: CASSPSEGNTIYF

V: TRBV19
size: .
CDR3: CASSTTGQVNQPQHF

V: TRBV18
size: .
CDR3: CASSPPGTSLYNEQFF

V: TRBV11-3
size: .
CDR3: CASSLGDNYEQYF

V: TRBV27
size: .
CDR3: CASRAGGEVYGYTF

V: TRBV15
size: .
CDR3: CATSRDQAVWETQYF

V: TRBV9
size: .
CDR3: CASSPNTGVQETQYF

V: TRBV5-5
size: .
CDR3: CASSLQGWGYTF

V: TRBV19
size: .
CDR3: CASSYPPGTANTEAFF

V: TRBV6-1
size: once
CDR3: CASSDWDRGGEKLFF

V: TRBV7-7
size: .
CDR3: CASSPTGAMETQYF

V: TRBV7-9
size: .
CDR3: CASRPPGRRRVGTEAFF

V: TRBV10-3
size: .
CDR3: CAISENSGGLNTQYF

V: TRBV27
size: once
CDR3: CASSSPAGPASGANVLTF

V: TRBV5-1
size: few
CDR3: CASSLDAGAGTEAFF

V: TRBV7-6
size: .
CDR3: CASSLAVRTEAFF

V: TRBV18
size: once
CDR3: CASSPRQGFENEQFF

V: TRBV6-6
size: .
CDR3: CASSYSGRNQPAFF

V: TRBV10-1
size: .
CDR3: CASSEGQGSSYNEQFF

V: TRBV11-2
size: .
CDR3: CASSLGAGAQYF

V: TRBV7-3
size: .
CDR3: CASSLSPGKDTGELFF

V: TRBV6-6
size: .
CDR3: CASRTGGSNSPLHF

V: TRBV5-1
size: .
CDR3: CASSLGTGGAETQYF

V: TRBV5-5
size: .
CDR3: CASSSSGGTLHEQYF

V: TRBV28
size: .
CDR3: CASSGTGIHGF

V: TRBV7-8
size: .
CDR3: CASSHTGMIEKLFF

V: TRBV19
size: .
CDR3: CASSIWLVAGDQPQHF

V: TRBV5-1
size: .
CDR3: CASSFTLGSRPDTQYF

V: TRBV5-4
size: .
CDR3: CASSLGQANYGYTF

V: TRBV20-1
size: .
CDR3: CSAPSGGGQFF